This T cell receptor (beta chain) was identified during a study of CXCR3-negative and CXCR3-positive naive CD8 T cells. Findings and caveats of the study: TRB CDR3s were more hydrophobic in CXCR3-positive than in CXCR3-negative naive cells.

This clonotype shows up as large by frequency. The antigen is undetermined. Via 5' RACE with UMI labels, TRB cDNA libraries were prepared. For each CDR3 protein, TCRdb gives one entry from its re-call of the 5' RACE reads, without DNA. The sample has about 4,700 distinct CDR3 sequences, and its top ten clones hold roughly 2.5%. The sample consisted of naive CXCR3+ CD8+ T cells from blood. Subset given: CD45RO-CCR7+CD27+CD95- naive CD8+ T cells expressing CXCR3 (TNR3+). The TCR was taken from a human donor in good health. Some clones in this sample may be carry-over from other donors' samples.

The chain's CDR3 is CASSSSDRGGYEQYF. This chain connects TRBV19 to TRBJ2-7; lacking DNA, the TRBD1 call made by TCRdb goes unchecked. Germline values: CDR1 LNHDA, CDR2 SQIVND (reference sequence). CDR3 length: 15 residues.